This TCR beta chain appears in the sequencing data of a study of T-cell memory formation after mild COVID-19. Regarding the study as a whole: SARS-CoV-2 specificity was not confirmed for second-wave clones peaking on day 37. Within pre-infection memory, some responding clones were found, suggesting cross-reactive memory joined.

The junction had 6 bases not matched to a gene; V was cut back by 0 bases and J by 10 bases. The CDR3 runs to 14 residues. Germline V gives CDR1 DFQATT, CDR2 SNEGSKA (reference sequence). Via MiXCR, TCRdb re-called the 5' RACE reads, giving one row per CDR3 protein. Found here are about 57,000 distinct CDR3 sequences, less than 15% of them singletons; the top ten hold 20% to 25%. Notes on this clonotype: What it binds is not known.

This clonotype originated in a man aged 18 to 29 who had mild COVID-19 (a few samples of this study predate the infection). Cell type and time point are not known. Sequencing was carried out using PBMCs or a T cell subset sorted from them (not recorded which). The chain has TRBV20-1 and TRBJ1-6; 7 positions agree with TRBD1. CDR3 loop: CSARDNRGGSPLHF. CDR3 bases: TGCAGTGCTAGAGATAACAGGGGCGGATCACCCCTCCACTTT.